This is a list of T cell receptor beta chains from one sample in a study of beta chain features in type 1 diabetes. Produced via immunoSEQ multiplex PCR; TCRdb's table is partial and in-frame only. The sample has about 280,000 clones; 14% to 15% are singletons. Material for sequencing was naive CD4+ T cells from blood. The source of these receptors is a man aged 18 to 29 with type 1 diabetes. Each CDR3 is given with its conserved first and last residue. D genes are given only for firm matches. Rows give clone size only sometimes, using once, few, many, or a class for an expanded clone.

j_gene: TRBJ1-1; v_gene: TRBV27; abundance: .; d_gene: TRBD1; CDR3aa: CASSLSRQGAGSTEAFF; CDR3nt: TGTGCCAGCAGTTTATCTAGACAGGGTGCGGGTTCCACTGAAGCTTTCTTT
j_gene: TRBJ1-2; v_gene: TRBV13; abundance: few; d_gene: .; CDR3aa: CASSPRYDYGYTF; CDR3nt: TGTGCCAGCAGCCCGCGTTATGACTATGGCTACACCTTC
j_gene: TRBJ2-2; v_gene: TRBV28; abundance: few; d_gene: .; CDR3aa: CASGQTGELFF; CDR3nt: TGTGCCAGTGGGCAAACCGGGGAGCTGTTTTTT
j_gene: TRBJ2-5; v_gene: TRBV10-3; abundance: few; d_gene: .; CDR3aa: CASSGGQGLGQYF; CDR3nt: TGTGCCAGCAGCGGGGGACAGGGACTAGGCCAGTACTTC
j_gene: TRBJ1-1; v_gene: TRBV14; abundance: .; d_gene: TRBD1; CDR3aa: CASSQNPGTGGRAFF; CDR3nt: TGTGCCAGCAGCCAAAATCCCGGGACAGGGGGCCGAGCTTTCTTT
j_gene: TRBJ2-7; v_gene: TRBV18; abundance: few; d_gene: .; CDR3aa: CASSPPGSYEQYF; CDR3nt: TGTGCCAGCTCACCGCCGGGGAGCTACGAGCAGTACTTC
j_gene: TRBJ1-5; v_gene: TRBV5-6; abundance: few; d_gene: .; CDR3aa: CASSLYWTDQPQHF; CDR3nt: TGTGCCAGCAGCCTCTACTGGACAGATCAGCCCCAGCATTTT
j_gene: TRBJ2-7; v_gene: TRBV6-6; abundance: .; d_gene: TRBD1; CDR3aa: CASKGQGSYEQYF; CDR3nt: TGTGCCAGCAAAGGACAGGGGAGCTACGAGCAGTACTTC
j_gene: TRBJ1-5; v_gene: TRBV18; abundance: .; d_gene: TRBD1; CDR3aa: CASSPPEGAGYQPQHF; CDR3nt: TGTGCCAGCTCACCACCGGAGGGGGCAGGGTATCAGCCCCAGCATTTT
j_gene: TRBJ1-2; v_gene: TRBV4-2; abundance: few; d_gene: .; CDR3aa: CASSQDLPGMNYGYTF; CDR3nt: TGTGCCAGCAGCCAAGATCTCCCAGGGATGAACTATGGCTACACCTTC
j_gene: TRBJ2-4; v_gene: TRBV5-1; abundance: few; d_gene: TRBD1; CDR3aa: CASSLQGATGAKNIQYF; CDR3nt: TGCGCCAGCAGCTTACAGGGGGCCACCGGGGCCAAAAACATTCAGTACTTC
j_gene: TRBJ2-1; v_gene: TRBV5-1; abundance: few; d_gene: .; CDR3aa: CASSSYEGGRNEQFF; CDR3nt: TGCGCCAGCAGTTCATATGAGGGAGGAAGGAATGAGCAGTTCTTC